This T cell receptor (beta chain) was identified during a study of graft-versus-host responses after intestinal transplantation. Whole-study context: Tacrolimus plus steroids were given to all recipients for 3 to 4 years, preceded by anti-thymocyte globulin induction. Study-wide results and caveats: Researchers found GvH clones in recipient marrow, and some showed up first in ileum or blood.

Method: immunoSEQ multiplex PCR; TCRdb's copy keeps in-frame clones and lacks some. The table shows 100,000 or so clones, with around 93% occurring only once. Points on this clone: Its antigen remains unidentified.

This CDR3 spans 13 amino acids. The germline V gene has CDR1 MNHEY and CDR2 SMNVEV (reference sequence). V was clipped by 2 bases and J by 7 bases, with 9 bases between them. V is TRBV27 and J is TRBJ1-5, with unresolved D. The sequences come from unstimulated CD8+ T cells sorted from spleen or lymph node cells, collected before intestinal transplant. The receptor was derived from a human donor who received an intestinal transplant. The CDR3 DNA sequence: TGTGCCAGCAGTTTAGGGTCGGGACAGCCCCAGCATTTT. As protein: CASSLGSGQPQHF.